The sequence of this T cell receptor beta chain was determined in a study of graft-versus-host responses after intestinal transplantation. Background on the study: All recipients got anti-thymocyte globulin induction, then tacrolimus and steroids for roughly 3 years.

In the case of this clone: Antigen: not known.

The CDR3 runs to 15 residues. CDR1 is MGHRA, CDR2 YSYEKL, per germline. Trimming took 8 bases from V and 0 from J, leaving 15 bases between them. Clones were sequenced by immunoSEQ multiplex PCR, and TCRdb holds only the in-frame ones, with some missing. The sample includes some 76,000 clones, around nine tenths of them seen just once. Broader study findings: Allografts carried high graft-versus-host to host-versus-graft clonal ratios in patients having graft-donor T cell macrochimerism. Early post-transplant HvG declines showed an association with peak circulating GvH clone levels. GvH clones detected in recipient marrow included some appearing first in ileum or blood.

Sequenced material: unstimulated CD8+ T cells sorted from spleen or lymph node cells, taken before transplant. V and J are TRBV4-1 and TRBJ2-3; D may be TRBD1 (6 bases). The source is a human donor who was the organ donor for an intestinal transplant. The CDR3 bases are TGCGCCAGCGCACGACAGGCCCTCAGCACAGATACGCAGTATTTT. Protein product: CASARQALSTDTQYF.